One sample yielded the 30 T cell receptor beta chains listed below, sequenced in a study of blood T cells in healthy people across ages. Together with a sample-barcoded 5' primer, a J-beta primer mix was included in a second PCR lasting about 6 to 12 cycles. TCRdb processed the 5' RACE reads anew with MiXCR; each CDR3 protein has one entry. The data show around 1,500,000 distinct CDR3 sequences, 28% seen once. Input material: blood. Source of these receptors: a woman aged 30 to 39 in good health.

This chain links TRBV14 with TRBJ2-1, with 9 bases lining up with TRBD2. The junction had 7 bases not matched to a gene; V was cut back by 5 bases and J by 8 bases. Germline V gene lookup returns CDR1 SGHDN and CDR2 FVKESK. CDR3 length equals 14 residues. CDR3 loop: CASSGLAGYYEQFF. The CDR3 region has the DNA TGTGCCAGCAGCGGGCTAGCGGGATACTATGAGCAGTTCTTC.

This clonotype has a count of ten or more. J is TRBJ2-7 and V is TRBV5-1; TRBD1 agrees at 11 bases. The trim removed 4 bases at V and 6 bases at J, leaving 6 bases unmatched. The CDR3 is made up of 14 amino acids. Germline V gene sequence: CDR1 SGHRS, CDR2 YFSETQ. Here the CDR3 reads CASSQGQGVFEQYF. As DNA, the CDR3 is TGCGCCAGCAGCCAGGGACAGGGGGTGTTCGAGCAGTACTTC.

This clonotype showed up just a few times. The rearrangement uses TRBV13 and TRBJ2-6; maybe TRBD1 (5 bases). This CDR3 has 18 amino acids. Germline V CDR1 and CDR2: PRHDT, FYEKMQ (reference sequence). The V gene lost 3 bases and the J gene lost 2 bases, with 17 bases spanning the gap. The CDR3 spells CASSFSQAGYTGANVLTF. CDR3 bases: TGTGCCAGCAGCTTTTCTCAGGCAGGGTATACTGGGGCCAACGTCCTGACTTTC.

The rearrangement uses TRBV20-1 and TRBJ2-5, with TRBD2 matching over 14 bases. Germline assignment: CDR1 DFQATT and CDR2 SNEGSKA (reference sequence). V lost 3 bases and J lost 4; bases outside the gene matches: 7. CDR3 length: 16 residues. The CDR3 spells CSARGLAGEGGETQYF. The CDR3 DNA reads as TGCAGTGCTAGGGGACTAGCGGGAGAGGGGGGAGAGACCCAGTACTTC.

This clonotype was picked up a small number of times. The gene calls are TRBV6-2 or TRBV6-3 and TRBJ1-3, with D hard to call. The CDR3 extends over 17 amino acids. The germline V gene encodes CDR1 MNHEY and CDR2 SVGEGT. Trimming took 2 bases from V and 1 from J, leaving 15 bases between them. CDR3 coding DNA: TGTGCCAGCAGTTACAGACCGCGAGTCAAGTCTGGAAACACCATATATTTT. As protein: CASSYRPRVKSGNTIYF.

This clonotype turned up a few times. V is TRBV7-2 and J is TRBJ2-5; D is possibly TRBD1 (7 bases). CDR1 SGHTA and CDR2 FQGNSA come from the germline V gene. This CDR3 has 16 amino acids. V gave up 1 base and J gave up 3 bases, with 15 bases separating them. CDR3 DNA: TGTGCCAGCAGCTTAGACGGAGGGACAGAAAAAGAGACCCAGTACTTC. Translation: CASSLDGGTEKETQYF.

The chain uses TRBV5-4 and TRBJ2-6; TRBD1 matches at 8 bases. CDR3 size: 21 residues. Germline V lookup: CDR1 SGHNT, CDR2 YYREEE (reference sequence). V shed 4 bases and J 0 bases; nucleotides not matched to a gene: 18. CDR3 sequence: CASSRGIGLTGDLSGANVLTF. CDR3 in DNA: TGTGCCAGCAGCCGAGGCATAGGGTTGACAGGGGACCTCTCTGGGGCCAACGTCCTGACTTTC.

V gene TRBV2 combines with J gene TRBJ1-5; D is unresolved. V gave up 2 bases and J gave up 9 bases, with 11 bases separating them. The CDR3 consists of 13 residues. In germline, CDR1 is SNHLY, CDR2 FYNNEI. In DNA, the CDR3 is TGTGCCAGCAGTGAAACCCACTGGACGCCCCAGCATTTT. Amino acids: CASSETHWTPQHF.

CDR3 region: CATSDVEQGASYNEQFF. CDR3 coding DNA: TGTGCCACCAGTGATGTGGAACAGGGGGCCTCCTACAATGAGCAGTTCTTC. The chain links TRBV24-1 to TRBJ2-1, with 9 bases identical to TRBD1. V was clipped by 3 bases and J by 0 bases; unmatched bases: 5. The CDR3 totals 17 residues. CDR1 KGHDR and CDR2 SFDVKD come from the germline V gene.

This clonotype was observed at least ten times. The chain's CDR3 is CSVGTGNIQYF. The CDR3, as DNA: TGCAGCGTTGGGACAGGAAACATTCAGTACTTC. The chain couples TRBV29-1 to TRBJ2-4; 7 bases line up with TRBD1. This CDR3 spans 11 amino acids. The ends lost 4 bases at V and 6 bases at J; junction bases unmatched: 0. Germline V gene lookup returns CDR1 SQVTM and CDR2 ANQGSEA. Full variable domain (missing parts from reference TRBV29-1 and TRBJ2-4): SAVISQKPSRDICQRGTSLTIQCQVDSQVTMMFWYRQQPGQSLTLIATANQGSEATYESGFVIDKFPISRPNLTFSTLTVSNMSPEDSSIYLCSVGTGNIQYFGAGTRLSVL.

This clonotype has a count of ten or more. The chain employs TRBV30 and TRBJ1-2; TRBD1 aligns across 8 bases. Germline V gives CDR1 GTSNPN, CDR2 SVGIG (reference sequence). The CDR3 is made up of 14 amino acids. V was clipped by 0 bases and J by 8 bases; unmatched bases: 8. In DNA form, the CDR3 reads TGTGCCTGGAGTGTACCCGGGACAGGAGTCGGCTACACCTTC. Translation: CAWSVPGTGVGYTF.

The chain recombines TRBV28 with TRBJ2-7; 8 bases line up with TRBD1. The germline gives CDR1 MDHEN, CDR2 SYDVKM. The CDR3 has 15 residues. The ends lost 4 bases at V and 3 bases at J; junction bases unmatched: 8. In DNA form, the CDR3 reads TGTGCCAGCAGTTCTTCCGGGACAGGAAACTACGAGCAGTACTTC. As protein: CASSSSGTGNYEQYF.

There are a few counts of this clonotype. This may come from a read error, since a much larger clone is one base off. The chain employs TRBV7-2 and TRBJ2-7; D gene ambiguous. V gave up 7 bases and J gave up 7 bases, with 17 bases separating them. Germline CDR1 SGHTA, CDR2 FQGNSA. The CDR3 covers 13 residues. The CDR3 spells CASTSTLYNEQYF. CDR3 DNA sequence: TGTGCCAGCACCTCAACTCTCTACAATGAGCAGTACTTC.

About this clonotype itself: A single base separates this from a much larger clone, so it may be a read error. V is TRBV29-1 and J is TRBJ2-5, with 7 bases lining up with TRBD2. The germline CDR1 and CDR2 sequences are SQVTM and ANQGSEA. This CDR3 has 13 amino acids. Trimming at V came to 5 bases and at J to 4 bases, leaving 7 bases not matched to a gene. CDR3 nucleotides: TGCAGCGTTCGGGGGGAGATTGGAGAGACCCAGTACTTC. Protein: CSVRGEIGETQYF.

This chain uses TRBV16 with TRBJ1-2; possible D gene TRBD1, 6 bases. V lost 2 bases, J lost 2 bases, and 9 bases lay in between. Germline V gene data show CDR1 as KGHSY and CDR2 as FQNENV. The CDR3 spans 14 residues. The CDR3: CASSQTGKNYGYTF. For the CDR3, the DNA is TGTGCCAGCAGCCAAACAGGGAAAAACTATGGCTACACCTTC.

The V call is TRBV3-1, the J call TRBJ2-5, with 7 bases identical to TRBD1. The trim removed 5 bases at V and 2 bases at J, leaving 5 bases unmatched. This CDR3 contains 14 residues. Looked up from germline, CDR1 is LGHDT and CDR2 is YNNKEL (reference sequence). The CDR3 coding sequence is TGTGCCAGCAGCAAGTGGGACAGACAAGAGACCCAGTACTTC. It is translated as CASSKWDRQETQYF.

V and J are TRBV30 and TRBJ2-7, with D perhaps matching TRBD2 (6 bases). Looked up from germline, CDR1 is GTSNPN and CDR2 is SVGIG (reference sequence). The V and J ends lost 2 bases and 2 bases respectively, with 16 bases between them. CDR3 length equals 15 residues. Here the CDR3 reads CAWSTPRERAYEQYF. CDR3 DNA: TGTGCCTGGAGTACGCCCCGGGAGAGGGCCTACGAGCAGTACTTC.

This clonotype was detected a few times. The J gene is TRBJ1-2, the V gene TRBV6-6, with D possibly matching TRBD1 (6 bases). The CDR3 consists of 12 residues. V was cut by 7 bases and J by 4 bases, with 10 bases left in between. Germline V gene sequence: CDR1 MNHNY, CDR2 SVGAGI (reference sequence). CDR3 DNA sequence: TGTGCCAGCAAAACAGGGACCTATGGCTACACCTTC. It yields the protein CASKTGTYGYTF.

The V gene is TRBV5-1, the J gene TRBJ2-3, with D possibly matching TRBD1 (6 bases). The germline V gene has CDR1 SGHRS and CDR2 YFSETQ. The V gene lost 6 bases and the J gene lost 1 base, with 9 bases spanning the gap. The CDR3 has 13 residues. CDR3 nucleotide sequence: TGCGCCAGCACCCGACAGGGCACAGATACGCAGTATTTT. Residues: CASTRQGTDTQYF.

In this sample, this clonotype turned up a few times. The chain joins TRBV7-2 to TRBJ1-6; D gene ambiguous. The CDR3 covers 12 residues. The V gene's germline CDR1 is SGHTA and CDR2 FQGNSA. V lost 5 bases and J lost 9, with 8 bases in between. The CDR3 bases are TGTGCCAGCAGCCTCTCCTTTTCACCCCTCCACTTT. This translates into CASSLSFSPLHF.

About this clonotype: Since a much larger clone is just one base distant, this may be a read error. The chain has TRBV29-1 and TRBJ2-1; no reliable D call. Germline CDR1 reads SQVTM; CDR2 reads ANQGSEA. This CDR3 has 13 residues. V was shortened by 2 bases and J by 13 bases, with 18 bases between the two germline ends. The CDR3 loop is CSVESPSEETQFF. The CDR3 DNA is TGCAGCGTTGAATCCCCCAGCGAAGAGACCCAGTTCTTC.

Concerning this clonotype: A much larger clone lies a single base off, so this may be a read error. Given the absence of the conserved phenylalanine or tryptophan at the CDR3 end, a read error is likely. V is TRBV20-1 and J is TRBJ2-1, with 9 bases fitting TRBD2. This CDR3 is built from 14 residues. The junction had 11 bases not matched to a gene; V was cut back by 8 bases and J by 6 bases. From germline, CDR1 is DFQATT and CDR2 SNEGSKA (reference sequence). Here the CDR3 DNA reads TGCAGTACCCTTAGGAGCGGGAGGAGCAATGAGCAGTTCCTC. Its protein is CSTLRSGRSNEQFL.

A word on this clonotype: A read error is possible here, since a much larger clone lies one base away. J is TRBJ2-7 and V is TRBV20-1; the match to TRBD2 covers 8 bases. The DNA end lines up better with TRBJ2-5; the J call may be wrong. CDR1 and CDR2 from the germline V gene are DFQATT and SNEGSKA (reference sequence). This CDR3 region has 15 residues. CDR3 amino acids: CSARDRGGFQGTQYF. CDR3 nucleotide sequence: TGCAGTGCTAGAGATCGGGGGGGCTTTCAAGGGACCCAGTACTTC.

This clonotype was detected many times. The V call is TRBV28, the J call TRBJ2-4; the D gene is possibly TRBD1 (6 bases). Germline V CDR1 and CDR2: MDHEN, SYDVKM. The V gene lost 5 bases and the J gene lost 8 bases, with 16 bases spanning the gap. CDR3 length equals 14 residues. The chain's CDR3 is CASSPDRRRHIQYF. The CDR3 region has the DNA TGTGCCAGCAGTCCCGACAGGAGGAGGCACATTCAGTACTTC.

This clonotype is a singleton in its sample. This sequence joins TRBV20-1 and TRBJ2-2, with D maybe TRBD2 (5 bases). Trimming shortened V by 6 bases and J by 4 bases, and 18 bases separated the two germline ends. CDR1 is DFQATT and CDR2 is SNEGSKA in the germline V gene (reference sequence). There are 15 residues in the CDR3. CDR3 amino acids: CSARTGSYATGELFF. In nucleotides, the CDR3 is TGCAGTGCCAGAACGGGGTCTTACGCCACCGGGGAGCTGTTTTTT.

This clonotype was seen a handful of times. This chain uses TRBV20-1 with TRBJ1-4, with D uncertain. The CDR3 runs 11 residues. The germline V gene has CDR1 DFQATT and CDR2 SNEGSKA (reference sequence). V was shortened by 6 bases and J by 11 bases, with 13 bases between the two germline ends. The CDR3 nucleotides read TGCAGTGCGCTGCAAGAGGAGAAACTGTTTTTT. This translates into CSALQEEKLFF.

As concerns this clonotype: One end of the junction fails to match germline, which may point to a read error. The chain links TRBV4-3 to TRBJ2-2, with TRBD1 matching over 9 bases. CDR1 is LGHNA and CDR2 is YSLEER in the germline V gene. This CDR3 spans 15 amino acids. The CDR3, as DNA: TGCGCCAGCAGCCTCCGGACAGGGGACACCGGGGAGCGGTTTTTT. It encodes CASSLRTGDTGERFF.

The chain couples TRBV12-3 or TRBV12-4 to TRBJ1-2, with D unresolved. This CDR3 is built from 13 residues. Trimming stripped 6 bases from V and 3 bases from J, with 11 bases between. In DNA, the CDR3 is TGTGCCAGCAGCCCACTGTTGGACTATGGCTACACCTTC. Its protein product is CASSPLLDYGYTF.

This clonotype was seen only a few times. The chain combines TRBV28 with TRBJ2-1; a weak D match, TRBD2 (6 bases). Germline CDR1 and CDR2: MDHEN and SYDVKM. CDR3 size: 14 residues. V was clipped by 5 bases and J by 10 bases, with 18 bases between them. The CDR3 sequence is CASSPVRGKMEQFF. The DNA of the CDR3 is TGTGCCAGCAGTCCCGTGCGGGGCAAAATGGAGCAGTTCTTC. The whole variable domain, filled in from reference TRBV28 and TRBJ2-1, reads DVKVTQSSRYLVKRTGEKVFLECVQDMDHENMFWYRQDPGLGLRLIYFSYDVKMKEKGDIPEGYSVSREKKERFSLILESASTNQTSMYLCASSPVRGKMEQFFGPGTRLTVL.

This clonotype was observed many times. The chain recombines TRBV15 with TRBJ2-6; TRBD1 matches 8 bases. CDR3 length equals 18 residues. Unmatched junction bases numbered 11, after V lost 5 bases and J lost 2 bases. Germline CDR1 reads LNHNV; CDR2 reads YYDKDF (reference sequence). In DNA, the CDR3 is TGTGCCACCAGCCCGACAAGGCAGGGGGCGCCTGGGGCCAACGTCCTGACTTTC. It yields the protein CATSPTRQGAPGANVLTF. Full variable domain (rest looked up from reference TRBV15 and TRBJ2-6): DAMVIQNPRYQVTQFGKPVTLSCSQTLNHNVMYWYQQKSSQAPKLLFHYYDKDFNNEADTPDNFQSRRPNTSFCFLDIRSPGLGDTAMYLCATSPTRQGAPGANVLTFGAGSRLTVL.